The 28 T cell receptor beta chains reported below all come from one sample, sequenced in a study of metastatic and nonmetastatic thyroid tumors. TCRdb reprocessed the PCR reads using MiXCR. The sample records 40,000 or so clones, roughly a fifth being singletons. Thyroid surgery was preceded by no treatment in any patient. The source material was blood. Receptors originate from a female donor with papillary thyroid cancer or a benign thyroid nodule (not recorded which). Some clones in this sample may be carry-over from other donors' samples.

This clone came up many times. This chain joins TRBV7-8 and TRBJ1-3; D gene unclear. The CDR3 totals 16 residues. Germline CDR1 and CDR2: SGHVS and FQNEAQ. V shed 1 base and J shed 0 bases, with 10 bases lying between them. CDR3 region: CASSLGRSLSGNTIYF. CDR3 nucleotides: TGTGCCAGCAGCTTAGGACGAAGCCTCTCTGGAAACACCATATATTTT.

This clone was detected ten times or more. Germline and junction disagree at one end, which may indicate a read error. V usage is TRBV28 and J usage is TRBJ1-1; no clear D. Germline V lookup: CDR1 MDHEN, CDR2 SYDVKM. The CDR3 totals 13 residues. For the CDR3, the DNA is TGTGCCAGCAGTTTAGGGGTTGGTACTGGAGCTTTCTTT. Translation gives CASSLGVGTGAFF.

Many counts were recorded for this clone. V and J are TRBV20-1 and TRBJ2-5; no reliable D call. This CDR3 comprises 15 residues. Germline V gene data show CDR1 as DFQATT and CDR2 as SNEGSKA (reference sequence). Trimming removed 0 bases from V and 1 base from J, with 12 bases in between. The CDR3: CSARDQSPIQETQYF. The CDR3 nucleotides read TGCAGTGCTAGAGATCAATCCCCGATCCAAGAGACCCAGTACTTC.

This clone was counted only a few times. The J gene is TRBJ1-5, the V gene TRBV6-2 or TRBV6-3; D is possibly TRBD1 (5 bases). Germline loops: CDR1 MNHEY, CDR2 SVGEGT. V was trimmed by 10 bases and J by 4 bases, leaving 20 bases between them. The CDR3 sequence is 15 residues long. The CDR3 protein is CATGGGRLGNQPQHF. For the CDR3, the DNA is TGTGCCACAGGTGGGGGGAGATTGGGAAATCAGCCCCAGCATTTT.

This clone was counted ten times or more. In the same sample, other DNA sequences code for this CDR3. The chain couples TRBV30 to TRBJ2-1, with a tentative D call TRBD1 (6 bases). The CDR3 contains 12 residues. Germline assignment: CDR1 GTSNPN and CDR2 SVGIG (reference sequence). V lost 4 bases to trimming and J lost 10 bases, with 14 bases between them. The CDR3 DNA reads TGTGCCTGGACAGGGGAGTGGTCGGAGCAGTTCTTC. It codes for CAWTGEWSEQFF.

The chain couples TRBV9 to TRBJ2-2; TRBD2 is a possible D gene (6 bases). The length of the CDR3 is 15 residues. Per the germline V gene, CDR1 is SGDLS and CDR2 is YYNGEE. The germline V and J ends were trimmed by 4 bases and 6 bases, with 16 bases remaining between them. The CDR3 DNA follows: TGTGCCAGCAGCTTAGTCACGGGAGCCGCCGGGGAGCTGTTTTTT. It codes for CASSLVTGAAGELFF.

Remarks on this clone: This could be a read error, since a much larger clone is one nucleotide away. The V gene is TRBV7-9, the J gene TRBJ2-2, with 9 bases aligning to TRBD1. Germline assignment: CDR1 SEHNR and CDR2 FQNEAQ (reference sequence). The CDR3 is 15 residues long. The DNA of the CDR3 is TGTGCCAGCAGTCCACGGGACAGGGTAACCGGGGATCTGTTTTTT. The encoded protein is CASSPRDRVTGDLFF.

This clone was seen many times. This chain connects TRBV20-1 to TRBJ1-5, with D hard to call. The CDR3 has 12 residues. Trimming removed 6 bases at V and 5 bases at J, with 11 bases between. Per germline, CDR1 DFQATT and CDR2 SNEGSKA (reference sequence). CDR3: CSAQTSDQPQHF. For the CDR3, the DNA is TGCAGTGCCCAAACCAGCGATCAGCCCCAGCATTTT.

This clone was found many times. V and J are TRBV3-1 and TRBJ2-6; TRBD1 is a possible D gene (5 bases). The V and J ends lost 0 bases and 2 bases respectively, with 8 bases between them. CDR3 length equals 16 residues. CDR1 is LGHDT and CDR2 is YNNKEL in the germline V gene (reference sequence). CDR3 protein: CASSQEGVPGANVLTF. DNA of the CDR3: TGTGCCAGCAGCCAAGAAGGGGTTCCTGGGGCCAACGTCCTGACTTTC.

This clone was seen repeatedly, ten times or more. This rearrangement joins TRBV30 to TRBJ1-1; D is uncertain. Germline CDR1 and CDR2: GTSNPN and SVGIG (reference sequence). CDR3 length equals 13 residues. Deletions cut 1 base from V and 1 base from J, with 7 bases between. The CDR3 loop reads CAWSAQPNTEAFF. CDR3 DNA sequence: TGTGCCTGGAGTGCACAGCCGAACACTGAAGCTTTCTTT.

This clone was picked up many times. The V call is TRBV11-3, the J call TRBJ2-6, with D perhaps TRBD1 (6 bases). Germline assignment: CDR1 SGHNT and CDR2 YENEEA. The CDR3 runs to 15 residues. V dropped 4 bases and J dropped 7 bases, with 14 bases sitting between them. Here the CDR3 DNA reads TGTGCCAGCAGCTCACAGGGTTCGGTTGCCAACGTCCTGACTTTC. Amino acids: CASSSQGSVANVLTF.

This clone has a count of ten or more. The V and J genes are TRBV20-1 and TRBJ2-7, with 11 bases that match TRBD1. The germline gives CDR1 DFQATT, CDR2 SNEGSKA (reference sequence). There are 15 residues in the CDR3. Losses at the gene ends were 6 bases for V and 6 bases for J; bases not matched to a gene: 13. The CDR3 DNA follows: TGCAGTGCAAGGACAGGGGGCGGAGGAGTACGCGAGCAGTACTTC. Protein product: CSARTGGGGVREQYF.

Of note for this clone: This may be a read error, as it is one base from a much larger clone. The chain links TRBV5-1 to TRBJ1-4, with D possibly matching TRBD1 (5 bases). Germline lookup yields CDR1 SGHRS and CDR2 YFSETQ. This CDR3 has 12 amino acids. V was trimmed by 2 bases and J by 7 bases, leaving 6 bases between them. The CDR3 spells CASSFGGEKLFF. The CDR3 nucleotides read TGCGCCAGCAGCTTTGGGGGTGAAAAACTGTTTTTT.

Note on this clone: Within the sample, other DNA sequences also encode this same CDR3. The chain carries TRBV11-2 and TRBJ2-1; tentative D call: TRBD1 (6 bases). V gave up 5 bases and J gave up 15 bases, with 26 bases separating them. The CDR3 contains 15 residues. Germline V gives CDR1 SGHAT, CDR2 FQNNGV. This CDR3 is CASSPAWGREGGGFF. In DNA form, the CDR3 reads TGTGCCAGCAGCCCGGCGTGGGGGCGCGAAGGTGGGGGGTTCTTC.

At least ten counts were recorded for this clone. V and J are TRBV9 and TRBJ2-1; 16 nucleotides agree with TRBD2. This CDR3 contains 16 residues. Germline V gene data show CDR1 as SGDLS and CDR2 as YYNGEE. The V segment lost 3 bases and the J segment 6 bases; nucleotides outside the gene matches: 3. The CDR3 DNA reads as TGTGCCAGCAGCGGGGGGACTAGCGGGAGGGGCAATGAGCAGTTCTTC. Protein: CASSGGTSGRGNEQFF. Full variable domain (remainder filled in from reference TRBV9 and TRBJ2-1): DSGVTQTPKHLITATGQRVTLRCSPRSGDLSVYWYQQSLDQGLQFLIQYYNGEERAKGNILERFSAQQFPDLHSELNLSSLELGDSALYFCASSGGTSGRGNEQFFGPGTRLTVL.

The CDR3 bases are TGTGCCAGCAGTGAGACAGATTACGAGCAGTACTTC. It codes for CASSETDYEQYF. The chain joins TRBV28 to TRBJ2-7; a weak D match, TRBD1 (5 bases). CDR1 is MDHEN, CDR2 SYDVKM, per germline. The ends were cut back, 5 bases at V and 4 bases at J, with 9 bases in the middle. This CDR3 spans 12 amino acids.

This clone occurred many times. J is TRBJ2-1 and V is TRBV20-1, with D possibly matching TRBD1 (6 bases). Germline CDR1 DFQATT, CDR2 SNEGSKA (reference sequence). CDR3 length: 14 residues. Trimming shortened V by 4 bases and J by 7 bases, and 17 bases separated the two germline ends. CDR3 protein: CSATRGSNGNEQFF. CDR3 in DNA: TGCAGTGCTACGAGGGGGTCTAATGGGAATGAGCAGTTCTTC.

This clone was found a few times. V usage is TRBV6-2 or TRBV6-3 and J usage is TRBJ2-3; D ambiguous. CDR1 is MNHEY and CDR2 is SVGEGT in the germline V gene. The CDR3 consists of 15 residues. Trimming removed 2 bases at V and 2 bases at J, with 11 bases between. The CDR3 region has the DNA TGTGCCAGCAGTTACCGTGGGGTATTCACAGATACGCAGTATTTT. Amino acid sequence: CASSYRGVFTDTQYF.

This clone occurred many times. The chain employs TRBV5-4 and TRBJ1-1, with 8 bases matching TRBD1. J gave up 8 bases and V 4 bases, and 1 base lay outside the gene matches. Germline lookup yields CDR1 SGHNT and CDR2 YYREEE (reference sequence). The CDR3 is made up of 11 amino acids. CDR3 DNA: TGTGCCAGCAGCGACAGGGGCGAAGCTTTCTTT. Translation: CASSDRGEAFF.

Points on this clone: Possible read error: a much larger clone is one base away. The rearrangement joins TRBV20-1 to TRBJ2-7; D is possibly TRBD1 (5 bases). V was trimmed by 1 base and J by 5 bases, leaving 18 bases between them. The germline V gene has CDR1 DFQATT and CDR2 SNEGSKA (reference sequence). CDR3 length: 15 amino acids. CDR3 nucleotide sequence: TGCAGTGCTAGAGGTGCGGCGGCAGGGCAACACGAGCAGTACTTC. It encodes CSARGAAAGQHEQYF.

CDR3 region: CASSPQGTYEQYF. The CDR3 coding sequence is TGTGCCAGCAGCCCACAGGGGACCTACGAGCAGTACTTC. The V and J genes are TRBV11-3 and TRBJ2-7, with 7 bases aligning to TRBD1. Germline CDR1 and CDR2: SGHNT and YENEEA. Trimming at V came to 5 bases and at J to 2 bases, leaving 3 bases not matched to a gene. This CDR3 comprises 13 residues.

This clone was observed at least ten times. CDR3 in amino acids: CASSHNVRGWETQYF. For the CDR3, the DNA is TGTGCCAGCAGCCATAATGTCAGGGGCTGGGAGACCCAGTACTTC. The rearrangement uses TRBV7-9 and TRBJ2-5; weak D call: TRBD1 (6 bases). Germline lookup yields CDR1 SEHNR and CDR2 FQNEAQ (reference sequence). Trimming left V 5 bases short and J 5 bases short, with 18 bases between. CDR3 length equals 15 residues. The whole variable domain, remainder taken from reference TRBV7-9 and TRBJ2-5, is DTGVSQNPRHKITKRGQNVTFRCDPISEHNRLYWYRQTLGQGPEFLTYFQNEAQLEKSRLLSDRFSAERPKGSFSTLEIQRTEQGDSAMYLCASSHNVRGWETQYFGPGTRLLVL.

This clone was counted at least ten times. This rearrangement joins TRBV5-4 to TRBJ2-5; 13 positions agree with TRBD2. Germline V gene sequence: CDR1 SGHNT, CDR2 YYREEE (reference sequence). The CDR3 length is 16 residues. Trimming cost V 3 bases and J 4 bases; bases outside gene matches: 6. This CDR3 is CASSSGLAGDRETQYF. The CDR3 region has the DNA TGTGCCAGCAGCTCAGGACTAGCGGGAGATCGAGAGACCCAGTACTTC. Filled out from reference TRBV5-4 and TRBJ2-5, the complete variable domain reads ETGVTQSPTHLIKTRGQQVTLRCSSQSGHNTVSWYQQALGQGPQFIFQYYREEENGRGNFPPRFSGLQFPNYSSELNVNALELDDSALYLCASSSGLAGDRETQYFGPGTRLLVL.

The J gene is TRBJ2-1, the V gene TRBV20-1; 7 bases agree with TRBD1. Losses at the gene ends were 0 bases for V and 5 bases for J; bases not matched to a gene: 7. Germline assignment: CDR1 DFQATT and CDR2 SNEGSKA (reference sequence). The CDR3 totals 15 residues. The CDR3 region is CSAREATGSHNEQFF. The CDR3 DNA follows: TGCAGTGCTAGAGAGGCGACAGGGAGCCACAATGAGCAGTTCTTC.

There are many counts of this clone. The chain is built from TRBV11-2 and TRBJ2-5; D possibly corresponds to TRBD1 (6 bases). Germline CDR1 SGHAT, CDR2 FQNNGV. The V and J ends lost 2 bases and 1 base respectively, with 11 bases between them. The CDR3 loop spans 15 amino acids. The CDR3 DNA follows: TGTGCCAGCAGCTTATTCAGGGGCCCCCAAGAGACCCAGTACTTC. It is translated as CASSLFRGPQETQYF. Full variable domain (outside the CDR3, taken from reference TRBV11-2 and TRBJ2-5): EAGVAQSPRYKIIEKRQSVAFWCNPISGHATLYWYQQILGQGPKLLIQFQNNGVVDDSQLPKDRFSAERLKGVDSTLKIQPAKLEDSAVYLCASSLFRGPQETQYFGPGTRLLVL.

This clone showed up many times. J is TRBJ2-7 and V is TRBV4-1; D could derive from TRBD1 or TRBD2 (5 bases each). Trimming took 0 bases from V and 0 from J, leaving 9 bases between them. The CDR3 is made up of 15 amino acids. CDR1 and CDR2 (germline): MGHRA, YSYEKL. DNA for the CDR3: TGCGCCAGCAGCCAAGATAATGGGGGCTCCTACGAGCAGTACTTC. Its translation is CASSQDNGGSYEQYF.

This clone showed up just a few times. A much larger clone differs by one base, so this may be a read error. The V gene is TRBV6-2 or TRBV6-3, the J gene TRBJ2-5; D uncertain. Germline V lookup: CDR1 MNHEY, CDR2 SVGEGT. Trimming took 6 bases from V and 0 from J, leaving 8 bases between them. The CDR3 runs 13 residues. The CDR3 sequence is CASSQGHQETQYF. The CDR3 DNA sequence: TGTGCCAGCAGCCAAGGACACCAAGAGACCCAGTACTTC.

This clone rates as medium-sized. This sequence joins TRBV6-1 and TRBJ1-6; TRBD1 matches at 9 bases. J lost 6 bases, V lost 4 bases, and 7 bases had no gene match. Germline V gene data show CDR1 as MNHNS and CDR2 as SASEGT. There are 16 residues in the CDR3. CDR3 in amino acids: CASSAPPTGGNSPLHF. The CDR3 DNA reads TGTGCCAGCAGTGCACCACCGACAGGGGGTAATTCACCCCTCCACTTT.